This TCR beta chain was identified in a study of blood T cells in healthy people across ages. The CDR3 length is 16 residues. Germline V gene sequence: CDR1 SNHLY, CDR2 FYNNEI. Trimming stripped 6 bases from V and 0 bases from J, with 15 bases between. A J-beta primer mix and a sample-barcoded 5' primer were used in a second PCR of about 7 to 12 cycles. Each CDR3 protein is one row after TCRdb ran MiXCR on the 5' RACE reads. The table has 600,000 or so distinct CDR3 sequences, around a fifth seen once. Whole-study results and caveats: As age increased, TCR beta diversity per million T cells fell in a roughly linear fashion.

Ranging in age from about 6 to 90, the donors were healthy Caucasian individuals from Russia. Peripheral blood, approximately 10 milliliters per donor, was collected. The total RNA that was extracted per sample amounted to at least 5 micrograms. This clonotype has only a few counts. Its antigen is not known. This chain links TRBV2 with TRBJ1-5, with D possibly matching TRBD1 (5 bases). Sequencing was carried out using blood. The TCR comes from a man in his 70s in good health. CDR3 in DNA: TGTGCCAGCAGCGCCGGGACTGGGATTAGCAATCAGCCCCAGCATTTT. This gives the protein CASSAGTGISNQPQHF.